The 14 T cell receptor beta chains listed next were all sequenced from one sample in a study of control samples from healthy donors and cancer patients. Profiling relied on immunoSEQ multiplex PCR, and the TCRdb table lists in-frame clones only, not all of them. The sample lists fewer than 120,000 clones, approximately 87% occurring once. Sequenced input: PBMCs. These receptors originate from a woman in her sixties or seventies with lung cancer.

This chain uses TRBV19 with TRBJ1-6; D not certain. V lost 6 bases and J 8 bases, leaving 20 bases between the germline ends. The CDR3 contains 16 residues. CDR1 and CDR2 (germline): LNHDA, SQIVND (reference sequence). The CDR3 here is CASSFVSGKMDSPLHF. The CDR3 DNA follows: TGTGCCAGTAGCTTTGTTTCGGGGAAAATGGATTCACCCCTCCACTTT.

This chain links TRBV5-3 with TRBJ2-3; D gene ambiguous. TRBV5-3 is known as an ORF, though its function is uncertain. The length of the CDR3 is 16 residues. The ends were cut back, 1 base at V and 2 bases at J, with 14 bases in the middle. In DNA form, the CDR3 reads TGTGCCAGAAGCTTGATTCCGGACGGAATCACAGATACGCAGTATTTT. As protein: CARSLIPDGITDTQYF.

The chain employs TRBV4-2 and TRBJ2-2; D is unclear. There are 14 residues in the CDR3. Trimming removed 0 bases from V and 1 base from J, with 3 bases in between. CDR1 is LGHNA, CDR2 YNFKEQ, per germline. CDR3 in amino acids: CASSQDQNTGELFF. The CDR3, as DNA: TGTGCCAGCAGCCAAGATCAGAACACCGGGGAGCTGTTTTTT.

This clone was picked up one time. The gene calls are TRBV14 and TRBJ1-1, with D unresolved. Germline V gives CDR1 SGHDN, CDR2 FVKESK. V shed 7 bases and J shed 1 base, with 13 bases lying between them. This CDR3 comprises 14 residues. The CDR3 DNA follows: TGTGCCAGCAACCCGGGTCCGGCGAACACTGAAGCTTTCTTT. Its protein product is CASNPGPANTEAFF.

The rearrangement uses TRBV20-1 and TRBJ2-1; D uncertain. There are 11 residues in the CDR3. V was shortened by 3 bases and J by 12 bases, with 12 bases between the two germline ends. In germline, CDR1 is DFQATT, CDR2 SNEGSKA (reference sequence). CDR3 coding DNA: TGCAGTGCTAGCAATACGGAGAGGCAGTTCTTC. Its translation: CSASNTERQFF.

This clone was observed a handful of times. This sequence joins TRBV11-2 and TRBJ2-7; TRBD1 agrees at 9 bases. Germline V gene lookup returns CDR1 SGHAT and CDR2 FQNNGV. After removal of 5 bases from V and 5 bases from J, the junction contained 19 bases not matched to a gene. This CDR3 has 18 residues. DNA of the CDR3: TGTGCCAGCAGCCTATCGTCCTACAGGGGGCAGAAGGTAAACGAGCAGTACTTC. Its protein product is CASSLSSYRGQKVNEQYF.

V is TRBV5-1 and J is TRBJ1-4; 7 bases are shared with TRBD1. The CDR3 covers 15 residues. With 3 bases clipped from V and 7 bases from J, the junction kept 9 bases outside the gene matches. Germline assignment: CDR1 SGHRS and CDR2 YFSETQ. The CDR3 DNA reads as TGCGCCAGCAGCTCCGAAGGGGGCCCGGCTGAAAAACTGTTTTTT. This sequence encodes CASSSEGGPAEKLFF. Full variable domain (rest looked up from reference TRBV5-1 and TRBJ1-4): KAGVTQTPRYLIKTRGQQVTLSCSPISGHRSVSWYQQTPGQGLQFLFEYFSETQRNKGNFPGRFSGRQFSNSRSEMNVSTLELGDSALYLCASSSEGGPAEKLFFGSGTQLSVL.

The CDR3 reads CASSLAGAIRSEAFF. For the CDR3, the DNA is TGTGCCAGCAGCTTAGCGGGGGCAATCCGCTCTGAAGCTTTCTTT. The chain links TRBV7-9 to TRBJ1-1; possibly TRBD1 for D (6 bases). V lost 0 bases, J lost 6 bases, and 14 bases lay in between. CDR3 length: 15 residues. The germline V gene has CDR1 SEHNR and CDR2 FQNEAQ (reference sequence).

The chain uses TRBV20-1 and TRBJ1-2, with D possibly being TRBD1 (6 bases). Trimming took off 6 bases at V and 6 bases at J, with 11 bases between the two ends. The germline V gene has CDR1 DFQATT and CDR2 SNEGSKA (reference sequence). CDR3 length: 11 residues. The CDR3 is CSASDSDGYTF. The CDR3, as DNA: TGCAGTGCCTCGGACAGCGATGGCTACACCTTC.

The chain recombines TRBV5-6 with TRBJ1-5; no clear D gene. CDR3 length equals 13 residues. V lost 0 bases to trimming and J lost 8 bases, with 9 bases between them. Looked up from germline, CDR1 is SGHDT and CDR2 is YYEEEE. CDR3: CASSLGRAEPQHF. The CDR3 coding sequence is TGTGCCAGCAGCTTGGGAAGGGCGGAGCCCCAGCATTTT. The full variable domain, its missing parts supplied by reference TRBV5-6 and TRBJ1-5, is DAGVTQSPTHLIKTRGQQVTLRCSPKSGHDTVSWYQQALGQGPQFIFQYYEEEERQRGNFPDRFSGHQFPNYSSELNVNALLLGDSALYLCASSLGRAEPQHFGDGTRLSIL.

This chain links TRBV7-8 with TRBJ2-1; 9 bases fit TRBD2. Germline CDR1 SGHVS, CDR2 FQNEAQ. The CDR3 is 16 amino acids. With 5 bases clipped from V and 2 bases from J, the junction kept 7 bases outside the gene matches. In DNA form, the CDR3 reads TGTGCCAGCAGCCCAGCTAGCGGGGAACCCTACAATGAGCAGTTCTTC. Translation: CASSPASGEPYNEQFF.

A few counts support this clone. The chain recombines TRBV5-1 with TRBJ2-3; 10 bases agree with TRBD2. V was pared by 4 bases and J by 2 bases, with 1 base of the junction left unmatched. Per germline, CDR1 SGHRS and CDR2 YFSETQ. The CDR3 runs 14 residues. As DNA, the CDR3 is TGCGCCAGCAGCCTAGCGGGAGACACAGATACGCAGTATTTT. This codes for CASSLAGDTDTQYF.

V is TRBV19 and J is TRBJ2-5; either TRBD1 or TRBD2 may fit D (5 bases each). The CDR3 is 14 amino acids. The ends were cut back, 0 bases at V and 7 bases at J, with 12 bases in the middle. Germline CDR1 is LNHDA and CDR2 is SQIVND (reference sequence). This CDR3 is CASSIDREIGTQYF. The CDR3 nucleotides are TGTGCCAGTAGTATAGACAGGGAGATAGGGACCCAGTACTTC. Full variable domain (rest looked up from reference TRBV19 and TRBJ2-5): DGGITQSPKYLFRKEGQNVTLSCEQNLNHDAMYWYRQDPGQGLRLIYYSQIVNDFQKGDIAEGYSVSREKKESFPLTVTSAQKNPTAFYLCASSIDREIGTQYFGPGTRLLVL.

This clone was seen only once. The chain recombines TRBV9 with TRBJ2-7, with unresolved D. Germline V gene data show CDR1 as SGDLS and CDR2 as YYNGEE. The germline V and J ends were trimmed by 0 bases and 4 bases, with 11 bases remaining between them. CDR3 length: 14 residues. The CDR3 DNA reads as TGTGCCAGCAGCGTAGACGCCCGGACGTACGAGCAGTACTTC. Translated, it gives CASSVDARTYEQYF.